This T cell receptor beta chain was identified during a study of cytomegalovirus exposure and HLA in healthy donors (dated by TCRdb to the late 2010s). Turning to the overall study: In an earlier analysis of roughly 500 of the donors, 276 Gb of sequence data and just under 120 million unique TCR beta sequences from 180 million or so T cells were reported. An early release covering about 600 HLA-typed donors comprised around 300 gigabases of sequencing data and roughly 86 million unique TCR sequences. Among the roughly 430 genotyped donors, approximately 76% belonged to the genetic ancestry cluster associated with self-reported Caucasian donors. The study was designed to test whether signatures of past pathogen exposure could be identified by cataloging public T cell receptors. Using immunosequencing, the study profiled T cell repertoires from 640 or so subjects and related those repertoires to cytomegalovirus serostatus. Along with the approximately 600-subject first cohort, a separate validation cohort of over a hundred different subjects was used. To predict cytomegalovirus infection status, the study combined high-throughput TCR immunosequencing, statistical association of individual TCRs with disease status, and machine learning. A later analysis re-examined previously published TCR beta repertoires from 600 to 700 donors and added high-resolution HLA genotyping to investigate patterns of TCR occurrence. Rather than drawing on any new phenotypic data, the later analysis identified candidate immune exposures from TCR beta sequences and the way those sequences occurred across donors. An earlier analysis of approximately 640 of the donors applied high-throughput TCR beta sequencing to assess whether each TCR beta V gene segment acted as functional or pseudogenic. Donor age, sex, ethnicity and CMV serostatus were compiled alongside the repertoire data. A later genetic analysis used genome-wide SNP genotypes for about 60% of the roughly 700 donors, treating that subset as a discovery cohort. Every discovery cohort repertoire had been produced on one sequencing platform. Class I and class II HLA loci were covered by the typing at four-digit resolution. The number of typed donors differed by locus: roughly 629-640 for A, B, C, DRB1 and DQB1; 500 to 550 for DQA1; around 580 for DPA1; and some 450 for DPB1. Roughly five DR-DQ haplotypes were handled as single units for association and clustering, since linkage in the cohort was strong. Among some 410 genotyped donors of the cohort, an average of about 240,000 unique TCR beta nucleotide sequences were sequenced per donor, around 18% of them non-productive.

Overall study outcomes, separate from this receptor: In a later analysis, most CMV-associated TCR beta chains were found to appear HLA-restricted, with HLA associations seemingly driven largely by CMV exposure. In a later analysis, HLA-associated TCR beta chains were found to be more clonally expanded and to have lower generation probabilities than equally common non-associated chains. A total of 150 or so TCR beta chains were listed by the study as associated with cytomegalovirus. In a later genetic analysis, fewer N-insertions in productive TCRs were reported among donors in an Asian-associated ancestry cluster than the roughly 670-donor mean. In an earlier analysis of around 600 of the donors, most TCR beta V segments appeared in productive rearrangements about 90% or about 30% of the time, broadly matching IMGT annotations. A later analysis associated about 17,000 TCR beta sequences with specific HLA alleles at a false discovery rate of 0.05. A further reported finding was that TCR beta sequences accurately predicted the HLA-A and HLA-B alleles for most subjects in the first cohort. When HLA alleles, especially DR and DQ, strongly co-occurred, attributing TCR associations to individual alleles was difficult. V-gene and J-gene trimming of TCR beta chains was associated with a missense DCLRE1C variant in a later genetic analysis, and the association was replicated in an independent cohort. In both the original and validation cohorts, the classifier was reported to diagnose cytomegalovirus status with high specificity and sensitivity. The authors suggested that the approach could potentially be extended to other disease states and immunological phenotypes. Correlated functional status among segregating V segments might be attributable to linkage disequilibrium, but an unknown experimental factor could not be ruled out. Across donors, most TCR sequences were observed very rarely, whereas some public TCRs were present in many individuals. The cohort was sequenced for TCR beta chains only, and without alpha or paired-chain data the features that could be detected were limited. A later analysis reported that several top co-occurrence clusters appeared linked to parvovirus B19, influenza, CMV and Epstein-Barr virus. In vitro tests confirmed that three of the cytomegalovirus-associated TCR beta chains recognize cytomegalovirus antigens. According to a later analysis, TCR association rates differed among HLA loci, with DRB1 alleles showing the most associated TCRs and HLA-C alleles showing the fewest. The 87-base-pair reads could not distinguish some IMGT-functional V segments, including TRBV6-2 and TRBV6-3, so those segments were excluded. A cluster of highly shared sequence variants was judged likely to represent a technical artifact of the sequencing pipeline. Because counts were too low, about 15 rarely observed V segments, including chromosome 9 orphons, were left out of the earlier analysis of approximately 500 of the donors. For the cohort, immune exposure information was limited to CMV serostatus. Presence/absence analyses assumed roughly uniform sequencing depth across donors, an assumption that may not hold. Because HLA typing was missing for some donors at each locus, association tests included only the typed subset.

The cohort comprised more than 550 healthy bone marrow donors. All cohort members were sampled while nominally healthy, although unrecorded immune exposures were likely present. The donor was CMV seropositive and was included in the group of 250 to 300 seropositive cohort members. A peripheral blood sample was provided by each donor, and peripheral blood mononuclear cells were used for TCR beta sequencing. Genomic DNA was extracted from the blood cell samples with the Qiagen DNeasy Blood Extraction Kit. Receptors were amplified or captured by the immunoSEQ multiplex PCR assay. For the multiplex PCR, a mixture combining 60 forward primers for TCR Vbeta segments and 13 reverse primers for TCR Jbeta segments was used. Amplification of the CDR3 region of rearranged TCR beta genes was performed with a multiplex PCR assay on genomic DNA. The amplified TCR beta libraries were sequenced on the Illumina HiSeq System as 87-base-pair reads. In the authors' own workflow: A later analysis tallied roughly 76 million unique TCR beta chains across the 666 repertoires, and around 10 million of those chains were shared by two or more donors. A nearest-neighbor algorithm error-corrected the raw reads and collapsed the reads into unique sequences, merging closely related sequences to remove PCR and sequencing errors. Alignment of CDR3 sequences to IMGT reference sequences was used to assign V, D and J gene segments. Each retained sequence needed at least a six-nucleotide match to both a V gene segment and a J gene segment. Rearrangements were called productive when the CDR3 lacked stop codons and stayed in frame with V and J; all others were non-productive. CDR3 was defined according to IMGT convention as the region running from the second conserved V-encoded cysteine to the conserved J-encoded phenylalanine. The earlier analysis of 550 to 650 of the donors excluded any sequence lacking an unambiguous match to a single V gene segment. In an earlier analysis of more than 500 of the donors, a V segment was called functional when productive rearrangements were above 56.7%, and segregating when the standard deviation between donors exceeded 5%. A statistical classification framework was built for diagnosing cytomegalovirus status from the catalog of TCR beta chain sequences. In a later analysis, V and J genes were assigned by comparing TCR nucleotide sequences against IMGT/GENE-DB human TR gene sequences. A later analysis assigned CDR3 sequences and most-parsimonious VDJ recombination scenarios with the TCRdist pipeline. A later analysis defined each TCR beta chain by its CDR3 amino acid sequence plus V-gene family, and excluded reads lacking a unique V-gene family. As a way to deal with suspected cross-contamination and a sequencing artifact, a later analysis dropped 500 to 700 nucleotide sequences that were highly shared and had low generation probability. In a later analysis, a clonal expansion index for each public chain was calculated from normalized within-repertoire ranks of inferred template counts. A later analysis computed generation probabilities with a VDJ recombination model fitted to out-of-frame rearrangements, and checked the results against IGoR. A later analysis scored TCR-TCR, TCR-HLA and TCR-CMV co-occurrence with hypergeometric tests, applying a repertoire-size bias correction to TCR pairs. To estimate false discovery rates, a later analysis permuted the HLA or CMV assignments 20 times. A later analysis grouped co-occurring TCRs with DBSCAN, adding TCRdist sequence similarity when clustering within HLA-allele-positive subsets. Repertoires with fewer than 30,000 or more than 120,000 public chains were left out of co-occurrence clustering, as were a handful of repertoires with anomalous nucleotide sharing. TCRdb stores this immuneACCESS table with in-frame sequences only. Part of the clones is absent; in the studies checked, under half of the shortfall reflects unresolved V genes, and no reason is known for the rest. That table supplies the V and J calls and clone size; D and trimming were determined from the DNA. This sample has over 100,000 clones in its table, and 79% of those were observed once. The ten largest account for approximately 3.1% of the sample.

To note about this clone: Its antigen is not yet known. One base away there is no much larger clone; base qualities are not given.

Relative to germline, V is 4 bases shorter and J is 4 bases shorter, with 13 bases between their ends. Per the germline V gene (reference sequence), LNHDA is the CDR1 and SQIVND is the CDR2. Including cysteine and phenylalanine, the CDR3 has 14 amino acids. CDR3 DNA is the only sequence kept; it has 42 bases, read in frame from the first base. Recombination connected TRBV19 to TRBJ1-2, and perhaps TRBD1 as D gene, on 6 matching bases. Sequencing was carried out using PBMCs. This clonotype originated in a woman in her late teens or twenties in good health and CMV-seropositive. The base sequence is TGTGCCAGTAGTACGACAGGTACGCTCTATGGCTACACCTTC. The resulting protein is CASSTTGTLYGYTF.